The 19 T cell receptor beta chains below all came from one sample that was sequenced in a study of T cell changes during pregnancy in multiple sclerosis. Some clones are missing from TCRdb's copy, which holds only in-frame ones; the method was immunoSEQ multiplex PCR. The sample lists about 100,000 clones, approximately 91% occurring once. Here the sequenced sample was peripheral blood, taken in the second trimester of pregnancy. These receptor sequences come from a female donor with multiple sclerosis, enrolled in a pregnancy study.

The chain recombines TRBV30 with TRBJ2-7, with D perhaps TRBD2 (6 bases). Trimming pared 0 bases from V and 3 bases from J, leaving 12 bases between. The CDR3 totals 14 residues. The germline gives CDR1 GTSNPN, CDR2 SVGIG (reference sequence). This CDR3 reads CAWSVLGGGYEQYF. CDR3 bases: TGTGCCTGGAGTGTACTGGGGGGAGGCTACGAGCAGTACTTC.

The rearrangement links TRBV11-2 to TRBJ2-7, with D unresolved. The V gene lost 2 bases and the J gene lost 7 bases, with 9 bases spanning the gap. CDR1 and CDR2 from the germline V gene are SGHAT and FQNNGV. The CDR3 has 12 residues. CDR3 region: CASSLPSWEQYF. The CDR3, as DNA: TGTGCCAGCAGCTTACCTAGTTGGGAGCAGTACTTC.

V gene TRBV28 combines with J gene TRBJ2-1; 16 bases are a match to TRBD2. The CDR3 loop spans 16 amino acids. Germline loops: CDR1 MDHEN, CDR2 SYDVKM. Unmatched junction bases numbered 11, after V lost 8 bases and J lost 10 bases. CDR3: CASLPGLAGGSGEQFF. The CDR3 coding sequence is TGTGCCAGCCTTCCGGGACTAGCGGGAGGGAGTGGGGAGCAGTTCTTC.

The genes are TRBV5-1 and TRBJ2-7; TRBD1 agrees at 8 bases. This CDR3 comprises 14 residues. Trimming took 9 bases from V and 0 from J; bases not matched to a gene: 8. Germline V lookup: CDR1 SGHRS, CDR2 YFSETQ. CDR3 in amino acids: CATHPGQGSYEQYF. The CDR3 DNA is TGCGCCACCCATCCCGGACAGGGCTCCTACGAGCAGTACTTC.

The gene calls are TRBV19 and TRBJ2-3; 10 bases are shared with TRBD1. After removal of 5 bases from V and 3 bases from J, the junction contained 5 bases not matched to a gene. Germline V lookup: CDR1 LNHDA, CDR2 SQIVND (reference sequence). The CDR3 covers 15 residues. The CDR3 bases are TGTGCCAGTAGTGTCTCGGGACAGGGGACAGATACGCAGTATTTT. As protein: CASSVSGQGTDTQYF.

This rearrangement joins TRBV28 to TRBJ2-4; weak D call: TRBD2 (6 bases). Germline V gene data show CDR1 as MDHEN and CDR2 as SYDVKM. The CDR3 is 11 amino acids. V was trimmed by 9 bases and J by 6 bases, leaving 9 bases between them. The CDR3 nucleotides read TGTGCCAGTACGGGAGCAAACATTCAGTACTTC. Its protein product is CASTGANIQYF. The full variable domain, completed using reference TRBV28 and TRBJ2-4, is DVKVTQSSRYLVKRTGEKVFLECVQDMDHENMFWYRQDPGLGLRLIYFSYDVKMKEKGDIPEGYSVSREKKERFSLILESASTNQTSMYLCASTGANIQYFGAGTRLSVL.

DNA for the CDR3: TGCGCCAGCAGCCAATTGGGACAGTCCATAGACACCGGGGAGCTGTTTTTT. Protein: CASSQLGQSIDTGELFF. V is TRBV4-1 and J is TRBJ2-2, with 7 positions matching TRBD1. Germline V CDR1 and CDR2: MGHRA, YSYEKL. The CDR3 contains 17 residues. V shed 2 bases, J shed 3 bases, and the junction held 9 bases outside the gene matches.

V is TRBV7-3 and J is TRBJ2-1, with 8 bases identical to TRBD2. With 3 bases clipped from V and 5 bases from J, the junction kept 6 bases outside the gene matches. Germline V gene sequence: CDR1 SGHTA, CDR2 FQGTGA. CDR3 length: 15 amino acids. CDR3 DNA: TGTGCCAGCAGCTTGACGGGAGGGCCCGACAATGAGCAGTTCTTC. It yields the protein CASSLTGGPDNEQFF.

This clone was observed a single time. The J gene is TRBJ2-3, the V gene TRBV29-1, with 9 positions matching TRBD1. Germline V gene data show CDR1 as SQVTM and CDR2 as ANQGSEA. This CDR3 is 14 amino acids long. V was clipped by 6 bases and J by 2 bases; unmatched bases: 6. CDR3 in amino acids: CSVPRTGVTDTQYF. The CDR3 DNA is TGCAGCGTACCCAGGACAGGGGTCACAGATACGCAGTATTTT.

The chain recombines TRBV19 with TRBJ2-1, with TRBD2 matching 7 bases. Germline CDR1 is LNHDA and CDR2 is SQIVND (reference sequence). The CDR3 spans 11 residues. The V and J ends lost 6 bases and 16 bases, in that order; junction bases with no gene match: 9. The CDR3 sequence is CASRAGTMQFF. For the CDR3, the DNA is TGTGCCAGTAGGGCCGGGACTATGCAATTCTTC.

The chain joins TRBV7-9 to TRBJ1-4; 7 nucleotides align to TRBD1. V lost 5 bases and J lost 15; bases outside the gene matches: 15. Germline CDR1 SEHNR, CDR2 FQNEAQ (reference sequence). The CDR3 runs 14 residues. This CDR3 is CASSPGGPRLRLFF. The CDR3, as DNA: TGTGCCAGCAGCCCAGGGGGGCCTCGCCTGAGGTTGTTTTTT.

The CDR3 region has the DNA TGTGCCAGCAGCGCGGGAGGTATTCTGGAGCAGTACTTC. This gives the protein CASSAGGILEQYF. J is TRBJ2-7 and V is TRBV11-3; 8 bases align to TRBD2. Germline V gives CDR1 SGHNT, CDR2 YENEEA. The CDR3 loop spans 13 amino acids. The V and J ends lost 5 bases and 7 bases, in that order; junction bases with no gene match: 7.

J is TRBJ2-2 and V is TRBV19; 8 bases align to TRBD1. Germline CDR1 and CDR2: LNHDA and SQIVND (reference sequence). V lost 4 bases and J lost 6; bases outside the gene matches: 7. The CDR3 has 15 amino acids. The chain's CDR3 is CASSTEQGVSGELFF. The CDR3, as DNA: TGTGCCAGTAGTACCGAACAGGGGGTGTCCGGGGAGCTGTTTTTT.

The CDR3 loop reads CASSRTANYGYTF. CDR3 DNA sequence: TGTGCCAGCAGTCGGACAGCTAACTATGGCTACACCTTC. The rearrangement joins TRBV28 to TRBJ1-2, with D possibly matching TRBD1 (6 bases). Trimming took 5 bases from V and 0 from J, leaving 7 bases between them. The CDR3 has 13 residues. Germline CDR1 is MDHEN and CDR2 is SYDVKM.

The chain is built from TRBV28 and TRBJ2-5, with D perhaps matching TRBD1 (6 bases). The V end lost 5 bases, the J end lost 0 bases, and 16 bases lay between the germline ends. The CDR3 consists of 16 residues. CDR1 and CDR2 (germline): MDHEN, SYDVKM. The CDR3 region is CASSPQGWGDQETQYF. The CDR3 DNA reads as TGTGCCAGCAGTCCACAGGGTTGGGGCGACCAAGAGACCCAGTACTTC.

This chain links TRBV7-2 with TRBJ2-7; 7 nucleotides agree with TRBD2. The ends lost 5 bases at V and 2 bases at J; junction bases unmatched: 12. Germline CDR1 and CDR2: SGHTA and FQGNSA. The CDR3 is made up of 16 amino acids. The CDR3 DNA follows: TGTGCCAGCAGCCCCCAGGGAGGGACGCTCACCTACGAGCAGTACTTC. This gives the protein CASSPQGGTLTYEQYF.

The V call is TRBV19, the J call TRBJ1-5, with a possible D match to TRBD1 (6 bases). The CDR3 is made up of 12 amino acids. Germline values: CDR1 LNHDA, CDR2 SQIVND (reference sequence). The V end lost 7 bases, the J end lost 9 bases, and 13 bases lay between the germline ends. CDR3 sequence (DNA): TGTGCCAGTACCCCACAGGGTGGGCCCCAGCATTTT. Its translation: CASTPQGGPQHF.

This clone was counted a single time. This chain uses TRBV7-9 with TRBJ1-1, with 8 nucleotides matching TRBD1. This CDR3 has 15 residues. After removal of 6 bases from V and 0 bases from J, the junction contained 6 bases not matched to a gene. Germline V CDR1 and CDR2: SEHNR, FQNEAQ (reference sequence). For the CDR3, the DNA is TGTGCCAGCAGACCGCCGGGACAGGTGAACACTGAAGCTTTCTTT. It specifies CASRPPGQVNTEAFF.

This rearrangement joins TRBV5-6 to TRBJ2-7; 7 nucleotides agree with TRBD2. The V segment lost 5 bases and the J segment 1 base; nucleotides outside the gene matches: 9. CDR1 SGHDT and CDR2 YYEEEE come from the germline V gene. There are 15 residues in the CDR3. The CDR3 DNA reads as TGTGCCAGCAGTGCTCTAGCGGCCCTTTCCTACGAGCAGTACTTC. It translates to CASSALAALSYEQYF.